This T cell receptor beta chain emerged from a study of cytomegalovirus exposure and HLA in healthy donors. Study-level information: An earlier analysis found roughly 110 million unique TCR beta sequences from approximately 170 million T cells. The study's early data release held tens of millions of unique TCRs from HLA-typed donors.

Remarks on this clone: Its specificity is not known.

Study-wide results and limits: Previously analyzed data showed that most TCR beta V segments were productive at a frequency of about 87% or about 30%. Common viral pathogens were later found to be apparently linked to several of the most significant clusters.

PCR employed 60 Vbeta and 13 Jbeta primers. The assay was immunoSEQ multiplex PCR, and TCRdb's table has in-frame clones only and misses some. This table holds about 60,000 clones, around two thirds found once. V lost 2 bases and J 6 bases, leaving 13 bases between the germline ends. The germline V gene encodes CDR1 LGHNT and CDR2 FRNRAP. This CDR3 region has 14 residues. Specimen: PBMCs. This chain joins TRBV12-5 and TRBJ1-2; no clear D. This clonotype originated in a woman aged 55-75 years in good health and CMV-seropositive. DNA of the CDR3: TGTGCTAGTGGTTTGTCTGCACTCTCCCATGGCTACACCTTC. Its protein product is CASGLSALSHGYTF.